This T cell receptor (beta chain) came from a study of T cell clones after liver transplantation. About the study: As an antigen-independent comparator, third-party-reactive TCRbeta sequences came from pre-transplant mixed lymphocyte reactions. Findings and caveats of the study: The donor-reactive repertoire was only partly measurable in a couple of subjects, lacking donor cells.

Trimming took off 2 bases at V and 8 bases at J, with 15 bases between the two ends. CDR1 WSHSY and CDR2 SAAADI come from the germline V gene. The CDR3 is 14 amino acids. Unstimulated PBMCs were sorted into CD3+CD4+ and CD3+CD8+ populations. The method was immunoSEQ multiplex PCR; TCRdb's version includes in-frame clones alone and lacks a portion of them. The sample lists roughly 120,000 clones, less than 95% occurring once. Concerning this clone itself: What it recognizes is unknown.

V gene TRBV10-2 combines with J gene TRBJ1-1; D possibly corresponds to TRBD1 (6 bases). This TCR was recovered from a human patient who received a liver transplant. The graft donor may account for some of the T cells. Sequenced here: CD4+ T cells from blood, sampled 12 months after liver transplant. CDR3 DNA: TGCGCCAGCAGTGAGAGAGGGGGTCCCATCGAAGCTTTCTTT. Its protein is CASSERGGPIEAFF.